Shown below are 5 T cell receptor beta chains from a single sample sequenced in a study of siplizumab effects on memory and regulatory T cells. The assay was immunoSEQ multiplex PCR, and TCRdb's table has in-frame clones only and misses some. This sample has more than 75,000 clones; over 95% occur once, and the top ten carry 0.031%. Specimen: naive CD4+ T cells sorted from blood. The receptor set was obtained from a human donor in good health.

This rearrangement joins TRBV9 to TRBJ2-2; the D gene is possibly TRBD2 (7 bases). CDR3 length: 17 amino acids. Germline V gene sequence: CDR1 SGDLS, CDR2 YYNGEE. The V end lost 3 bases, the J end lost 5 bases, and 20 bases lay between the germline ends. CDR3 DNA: TGTGCCAGCAGCGCCCCCACGGGGGGCGCTTGGACCGGGGAGCTGTTTTTT. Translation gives CASSAPTGGAWTGELFF. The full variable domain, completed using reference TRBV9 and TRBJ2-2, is DSGVTQTPKHLITATGQRVTLRCSPRSGDLSVYWYQQSLDQGLQFLIQYYNGEERAKGNILERFSAQQFPDLHSELNLSSLELGDSALYFCASSAPTGGAWTGELFFGEGSRLTVL.

CDR3 sequence: CASSVAGVGISGNTIYF. The CDR3 DNA follows: TGTGCCAGCAGCGTAGCCGGAGTAGGAATCTCTGGAAACACCATATATTTT. The rearrangement joins TRBV9 to TRBJ1-3; D gene unclear. V was pared by 0 bases and J by 0 bases, with 13 bases between. Germline CDR1 SGDLS, CDR2 YYNGEE. CDR3 length: 17 residues.

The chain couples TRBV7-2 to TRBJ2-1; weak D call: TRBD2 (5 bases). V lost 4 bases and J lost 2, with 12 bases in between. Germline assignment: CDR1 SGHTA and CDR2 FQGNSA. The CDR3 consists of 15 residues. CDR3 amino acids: CASSSTSNTYNEQFF. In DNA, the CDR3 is TGTGCCAGCAGCTCCACTAGTAACACCTACAATGAGCAGTTCTTC.

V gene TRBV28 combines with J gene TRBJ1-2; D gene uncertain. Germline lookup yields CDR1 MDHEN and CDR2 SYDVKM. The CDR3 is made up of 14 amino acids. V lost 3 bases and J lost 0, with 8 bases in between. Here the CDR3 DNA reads TGTGCCAGCAGTTTGGGCCAGCCTAACTATGGCTACACCTTC. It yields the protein CASSLGQPNYGYTF.

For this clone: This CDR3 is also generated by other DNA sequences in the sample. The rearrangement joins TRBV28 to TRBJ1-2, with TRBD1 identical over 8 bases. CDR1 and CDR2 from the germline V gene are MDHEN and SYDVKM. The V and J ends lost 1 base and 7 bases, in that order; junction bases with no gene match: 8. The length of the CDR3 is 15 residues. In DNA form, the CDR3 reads TGTGCCAGCAGTTTATCGAACAGGGGGAGGGGTGGCTACACCTTC. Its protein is CASSLSNRGRGGYTF.